The source of this T cell receptor (beta chain) is a study of blood T cell repertoires in COVID-19. Study overall: Specimens from acute and convalescent COVID-19 originated in the United States, Italy and Spain. Sample material is recorded as cDNA or gDNA derived from T cells, B-cell-depleted T cells, or PBMCs.

Germline assignment: CDR1 LGHDT and CDR2 YNNKEL (reference sequence). Trimming took off 3 bases at V and 6 bases at J, with 3 bases between the two ends. The CDR3 length is 12 residues. This clone was recorded a few times. Methods used by the authors: Reference gene primer amplification gave estimated nucleated cell counts. The assay was immunoSEQ multiplex PCR, and TCRdb's table has in-frame clones only and misses some. V, J and clone size reflect that table, while D and trimming were determined from the DNA. Of some 99,000 clones in the sample, around nine tenths are singletons; the top ten hold about 4.5%.

The TCR comes from a man between 65 and 80 years old with acute or convalescent COVID-19. The sequenced sample consisted of peripheral blood. The chain links TRBV3-1 (or the pseudogene TRBV3-2) to TRBJ1-6; D is undetermined. The CDR3 sequence: CASSHSNSPLHF. The CDR3 DNA reads as TGTGCCAGCAGCCACAGTAATTCACCCCTCCACTTT.